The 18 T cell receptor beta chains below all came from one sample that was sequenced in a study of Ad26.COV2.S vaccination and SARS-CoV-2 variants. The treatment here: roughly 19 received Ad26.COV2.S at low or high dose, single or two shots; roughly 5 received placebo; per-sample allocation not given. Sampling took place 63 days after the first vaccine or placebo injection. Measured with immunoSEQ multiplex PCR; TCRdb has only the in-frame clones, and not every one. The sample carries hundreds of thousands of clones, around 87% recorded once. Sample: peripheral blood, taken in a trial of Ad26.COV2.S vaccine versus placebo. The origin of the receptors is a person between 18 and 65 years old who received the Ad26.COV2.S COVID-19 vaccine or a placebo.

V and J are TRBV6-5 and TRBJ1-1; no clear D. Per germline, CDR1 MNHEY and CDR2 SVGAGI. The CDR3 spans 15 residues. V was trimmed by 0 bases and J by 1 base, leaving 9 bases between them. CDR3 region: CASSYSMSANTEAFF. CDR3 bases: TGTGCCAGCAGTTACTCGATGTCAGCGAACACTGAAGCTTTCTTT.

The CDR3 sequence: CASSRDRTSRGSNQPQHF. The CDR3 nucleotides are TGTGCCAGCTCACGGGACAGGACCTCCCGCGGTAGCAATCAGCCCCAGCATTTT. The chain carries TRBV18 and TRBJ1-5; 8 bases are shared with TRBD1. CDR1 KGHSH and CDR2 LQKENI come from the germline V gene. This CDR3 has 18 amino acids. V was pared by 4 bases and J by 0 bases, with 11 bases of the junction left unmatched.

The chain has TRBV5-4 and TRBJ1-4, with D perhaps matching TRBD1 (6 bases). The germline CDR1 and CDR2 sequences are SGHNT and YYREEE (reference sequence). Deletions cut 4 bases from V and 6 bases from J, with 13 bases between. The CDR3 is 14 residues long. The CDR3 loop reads CASSQTGDYEKLFF. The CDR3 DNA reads TGTGCCAGCAGCCAGACAGGCGATTATGAAAAACTGTTTTTT.

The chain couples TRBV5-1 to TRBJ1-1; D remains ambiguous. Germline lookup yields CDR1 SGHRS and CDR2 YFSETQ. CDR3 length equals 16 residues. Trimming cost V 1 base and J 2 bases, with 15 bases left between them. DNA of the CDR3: TGCGCCAGCAGCTTGCGGGCCGGGAGTGAAAACACTGAAGCTTTCTTT. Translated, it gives CASSLRAGSENTEAFF. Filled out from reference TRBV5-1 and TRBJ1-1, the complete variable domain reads KAGVTQTPRYLIKTRGQQVTLSCSPISGHRSVSWYQQTPGQGLQFLFEYFSETQRNKGNFPGRFSGRQFSNSRSEMNVSTLELGDSALYLCASSLRAGSENTEAFFGQGTRLTVV.

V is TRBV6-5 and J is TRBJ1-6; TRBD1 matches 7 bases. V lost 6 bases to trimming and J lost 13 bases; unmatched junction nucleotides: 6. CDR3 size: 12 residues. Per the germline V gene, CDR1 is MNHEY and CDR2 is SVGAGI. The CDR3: CASRGTGVPLHF. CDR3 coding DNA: TGTGCCAGCAGGGGTACAGGGGTTCCCCTCCACTTT.

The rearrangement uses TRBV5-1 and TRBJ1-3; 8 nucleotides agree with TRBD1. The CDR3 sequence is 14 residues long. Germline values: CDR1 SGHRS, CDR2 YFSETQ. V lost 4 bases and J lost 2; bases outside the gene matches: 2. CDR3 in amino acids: CASSATGAGNTIYF. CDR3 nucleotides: TGCGCCAGCAGCGCGACAGGGGCTGGAAACACCATATATTTT. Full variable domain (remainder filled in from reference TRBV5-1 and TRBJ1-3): KAGVTQTPRYLIKTRGQQVTLSCSPISGHRSVSWYQQTPGQGLQFLFEYFSETQRNKGNFPGRFSGRQFSNSRSEMNVSTLELGDSALYLCASSATGAGNTIYFGEGSWLTVV.

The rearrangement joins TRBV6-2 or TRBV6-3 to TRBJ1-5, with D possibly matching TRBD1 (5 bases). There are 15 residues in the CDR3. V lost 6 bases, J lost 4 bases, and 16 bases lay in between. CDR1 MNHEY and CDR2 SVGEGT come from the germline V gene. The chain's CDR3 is CASSEPGTWNQPQHF. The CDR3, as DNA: TGTGCCAGCAGCGAACCTGGGACGTGGAATCAGCCCCAGCATTTT.

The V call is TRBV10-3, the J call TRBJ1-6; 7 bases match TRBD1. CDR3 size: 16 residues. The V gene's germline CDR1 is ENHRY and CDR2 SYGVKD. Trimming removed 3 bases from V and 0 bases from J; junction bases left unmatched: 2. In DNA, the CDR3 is TGTGCCATCAGTGATCAGGGGGGCTCCTATAATTCACCCCTCCACTTT. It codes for CAISDQGGSYNSPLHF.

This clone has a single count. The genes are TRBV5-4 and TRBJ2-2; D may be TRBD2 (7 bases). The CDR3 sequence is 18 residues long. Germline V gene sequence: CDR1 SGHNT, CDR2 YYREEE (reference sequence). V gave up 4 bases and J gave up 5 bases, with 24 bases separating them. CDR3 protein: CASSHNVGGAELTGELFF. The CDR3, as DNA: TGTGCCAGCAGCCATAATGTAGGGGGGGCCGAACTTACCGGGGAGCTGTTTTTT.

The CDR3 sequence is CASSPDPGMTQYF. CDR3 in DNA: TGTGCCAGCTCACCCGACCCTGGGATGACCCAGTACTTC. This rearrangement joins TRBV18 to TRBJ2-5; no definite D call. The CDR3 runs to 13 residues. Trimming pared 3 bases from V and 7 bases from J, leaving 12 bases between. The germline V gene encodes CDR1 KGHSH and CDR2 LQKENI.

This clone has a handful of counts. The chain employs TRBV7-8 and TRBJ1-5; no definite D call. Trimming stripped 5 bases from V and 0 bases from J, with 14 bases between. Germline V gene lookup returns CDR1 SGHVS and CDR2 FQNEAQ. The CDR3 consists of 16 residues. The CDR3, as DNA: TGTGCCAGCAGCCCAAGGAGGAGTCTTAGCAATCAGCCCCAGCATTTT. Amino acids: CASSPRRSLSNQPQHF.

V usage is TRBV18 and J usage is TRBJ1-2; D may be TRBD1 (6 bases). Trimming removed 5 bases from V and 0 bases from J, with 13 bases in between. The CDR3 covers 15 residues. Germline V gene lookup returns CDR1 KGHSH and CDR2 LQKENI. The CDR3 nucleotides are TGTGCCAGCTCAACCGGGACAACTTCTAACTATGGCTACACCTTC. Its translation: CASSTGTTSNYGYTF.

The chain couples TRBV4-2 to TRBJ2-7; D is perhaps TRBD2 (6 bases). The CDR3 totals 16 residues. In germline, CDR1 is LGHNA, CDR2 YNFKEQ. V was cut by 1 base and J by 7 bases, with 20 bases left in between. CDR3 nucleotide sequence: TGTGCCAGCAGCCAAGGGGGACCCGGGGGTTGGAGGGAGCAGTACTTC. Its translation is CASSQGGPGGWREQYF.

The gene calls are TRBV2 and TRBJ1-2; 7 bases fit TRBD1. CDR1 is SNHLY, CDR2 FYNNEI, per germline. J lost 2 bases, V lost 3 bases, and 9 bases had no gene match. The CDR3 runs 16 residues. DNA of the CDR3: TGTGCCAGCAGTGACCGGACAGGCCACCACAACTATGGCTACACCTTC. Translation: CASSDRTGHHNYGYTF.

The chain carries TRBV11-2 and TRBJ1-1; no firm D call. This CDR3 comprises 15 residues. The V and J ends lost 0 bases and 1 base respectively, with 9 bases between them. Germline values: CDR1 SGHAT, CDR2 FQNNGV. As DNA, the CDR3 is TGTGCCAGCAGCTTAGACCTTTTACCGAACACTGAAGCTTTCTTT. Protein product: CASSLDLLPNTEAFF.

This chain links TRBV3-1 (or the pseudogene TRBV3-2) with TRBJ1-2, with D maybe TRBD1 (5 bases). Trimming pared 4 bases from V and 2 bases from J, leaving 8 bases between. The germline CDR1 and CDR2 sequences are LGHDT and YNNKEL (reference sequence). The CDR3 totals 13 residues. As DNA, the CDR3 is TGTGCCAGCAGCCTCGGGACGAACTATGGCTACACCTTC. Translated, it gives CASSLGTNYGYTF.

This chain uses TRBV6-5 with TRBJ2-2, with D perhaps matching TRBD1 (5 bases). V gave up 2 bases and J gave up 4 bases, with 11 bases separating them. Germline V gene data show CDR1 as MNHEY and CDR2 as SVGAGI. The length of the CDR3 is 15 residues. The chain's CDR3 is CASSYRQPFTGELFF. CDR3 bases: TGTGCCAGCAGTTACCGACAGCCTTTCACCGGGGAGCTGTTTTTT.

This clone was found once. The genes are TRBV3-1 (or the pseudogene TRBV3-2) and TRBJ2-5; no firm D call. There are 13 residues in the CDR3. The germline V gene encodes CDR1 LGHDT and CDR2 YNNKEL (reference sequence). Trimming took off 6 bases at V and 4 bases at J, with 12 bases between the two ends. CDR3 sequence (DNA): TGTGCCAGCAGTACATTCTCAGGAGAGACCCAGTACTTC. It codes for CASSTFSGETQYF.